Following are 16 T cell receptor beta chains from one sample sequenced in a study of Graves' ophthalmopathy and Graves' hyperthyroidism. From RNA, the CDR3 regions of TCR beta chains were amplified and sequenced. A first-round RT-PCR used HTBI primers, followed by a second-round multiplex PCR. One entry per CDR3 protein, called by TCRdb with MiXCR from the multiplex PCR reads. Of around 36,000 distinct CDR3 sequences in the sample, roughly 49% were seen once. Sequenced material: peripheral blood. The receptor source for this set is an adult woman with stable Graves' hyperthyroidism.

In this sample, this clonotype turned up many times. This chain joins TRBV19 and TRBJ1-5, with D unclear. The CDR3 extends over 14 amino acids. Germline lookup yields CDR1 LNHDA and CDR2 SQIVND (reference sequence). Trimming removed 2 bases from V and 4 bases from J, with 9 bases in between. CDR3: CASSINGRNQPQHF. In DNA form, the CDR3 reads TGTGCCAGTAGTATAAACGGACGTAATCAGCCCCAGCATTTT.

This chain joins TRBV10-3 and TRBJ2-7, with 7 bases identical to TRBD2. The ends lost 4 bases at V and 9 bases at J; junction bases unmatched: 6. The length of the CDR3 is 12 residues. Germline V CDR1 and CDR2: ENHRY, SYGVKD. CDR3 loop: CAISAGDYGQYF. Here the CDR3 DNA reads TGTGCCATCAGTGCGGGGGACTATGGGCAGTACTTC.

This clonotype was observed many times. The germline gene is not matched at one end of the junction; a read error may be the cause. The genes are TRBV7-7 and TRBJ2-7; 7 nucleotides match TRBD1. Germline loops: CDR1 SSHAT, CDR2 FNYEAQ (reference sequence). CDR3 length: 13 amino acids. CDR3: CASSSRGIEEQYF. The CDR3 DNA follows: TGTGCTAGCAGCTCCAGGGGGATAGAAGAGCAGTACTTC.

There are many counts of this clonotype. V gene TRBV30 combines with J gene TRBJ1-5; tentatively, D is TRBD1 (5 bases). Germline V lookup: CDR1 GTSNPN, CDR2 SVGIG (reference sequence). Trimming removed 3 bases from V and 2 bases from J, with 8 bases in between. CDR3 size: 13 residues. CDR3 in DNA: TGTGCCTGGAGCACGGGGGGCAATCAGCCCCAGCATTTT. This gives the protein CAWSTGGNQPQHF.

This clonotype appeared many times. The chain uses TRBV29-1 and TRBJ1-5; no definite D call. Germline lookup yields CDR1 SQVTM and CDR2 ANQGSEA. This CDR3 has 13 residues. Trimming pared 2 bases from V and 8 bases from J, leaving 13 bases between. The CDR3 bases are TGCAGCGTTGAACGGTCGTCGGGAGAGCCCCAGCATTTT. The encoded protein is CSVERSSGEPQHF.

This clonotype was found many times. The rearrangement links TRBV7-6 to TRBJ1-4; possibly TRBD1 for D (5 bases). V shed 5 bases and J shed 2 bases, with 15 bases lying between them. CDR1 is SGHVS, CDR2 FNYEAQ, per germline. The CDR3 sequence is 16 residues long. The CDR3 nucleotides are TGTGCCAGCAGCCGGGACGCCGCCGGCACTAATGAAAAACTGTTTTTT. It yields the protein CASSRDAAGTNEKLFF. Filled out from reference TRBV7-6 and TRBJ1-4, the complete variable domain reads GAGVSQSPRYKVTKRGQDVALRCDPISGHVSLYWYRQALGQGPEFLTYFNYEAQQDKSGLPNDRFSAERPEGSISTLTIQRTEQRDSAMYRCASSRDAAGTNEKLFFGSGTQLSVL.

This clonotype was counted ten times or more. CDR3 sequence: CASSESAGRTYEQYF. CDR3 nucleotides: TGTGCCAGCAGTGAATCCGCAGGTCGTACCTACGAGCAGTACTTC. The rearrangement joins TRBV6-1 to TRBJ2-7; D not resolved. Germline V lookup: CDR1 MNHNS, CDR2 SASEGT. Trimming shortened V by 2 bases and J by 2 bases, and 13 bases separated the two germline ends. The CDR3 has 15 residues.

This clonotype was counted at least ten times. The chain combines TRBV7-2 with TRBJ2-6; tentative D call: TRBD2 (6 bases). Trimming removed 5 bases at V and 1 base at J, with 21 bases between. The CDR3 totals 19 residues. Germline V gives CDR1 SGHTA, CDR2 FQGNSA. The CDR3 spells CASSPYLGGYLSGANVLTF. DNA for the CDR3: TGTGCCAGCAGCCCTTATCTGGGGGGTTATCTATCTGGGGCCAACGTCCTGACTTTC.

The CDR3 loop is CSVVSGSARFYEQYF. CDR3 nucleotide sequence: TGCAGCGTCGTTAGCGGGAGTGCACGATTCTACGAGCAGTACTTC. The chain joins TRBV29-1 to TRBJ2-7, with 9 nucleotides matching TRBD2. The CDR3 covers 15 residues. Germline values: CDR1 SQVTM, CDR2 ANQGSEA. V lost 6 bases and J lost 3; bases outside the gene matches: 12.

The chain carries TRBV6-1 and TRBJ1-6, with unresolved D. Trimming pared 7 bases from V and 7 bases from J, leaving 11 bases between. This CDR3 region has 13 residues. CDR1 is MNHNS, CDR2 SASEGT, per germline. CDR3 bases: TGTGCCAGCATAGGAGTGACCAATTCACCCCTCCACTTT. The encoded protein is CASIGVTNSPLHF.

Of note for this clonotype: Being one base from a much bigger clone, this may be a read error. The chain employs TRBV2 and TRBJ2-7, with TRBD1 as a possible D gene (5 bases). The CDR3 sequence is 14 residues long. Trimming took off 4 bases at V and 1 base at J, with 11 bases between the two ends. The V gene's germline CDR1 is SNHLY and CDR2 FYNNEI. The CDR3 reads CASSARQLSYEQYF. For the CDR3, the DNA is TGTGCCAGCAGTGCGAGACAGCTGTCCTACGAGCAGTACTTC.

By proportion, this clonotype is medium-sized. The chain joins TRBV19 to TRBJ1-1, with 7 positions matching TRBD1. Trimming cost V 7 bases and J 0 bases; bases outside gene matches: 5. Germline V gene lookup returns CDR1 LNHDA and CDR2 SQIVND (reference sequence). CDR3 length equals 14 residues. The DNA for the CDR3 is TGTGCCAGTAACTGGGACAGCCTGAACACTGAAGCTTTCTTT. This codes for CASNWDSLNTEAFF. Based on the CDR3 plus reference TRBV19 and TRBJ1-1, the full variable domain is DGGITQSPKYLFRKEGQNVTLSCEQNLNHDAMYWYRQDPGQGLRLIYYSQIVNDFQKGDIAEGYSVSREKKESFPLTVTSAQKNPTAFYLCASNWDSLNTEAFFGQGTRLTVV.

The genes are TRBV12-3 or TRBV12-4 and TRBJ2-7, with 7 positions matching TRBD2. The trim removed 7 bases at V and 3 bases at J, leaving 6 bases unmatched. This CDR3 is built from 13 residues. DNA for the CDR3: TGTGCCAGCAAGCGGGACCAGAACTACGAGCAGTACTTC. Encoded protein: CASKRDQNYEQYF.

This clonotype was found a few times. The V gene is TRBV20-1, the J gene TRBJ2-1; TRBD2 matches at 8 bases. V gave up 3 bases and J gave up 5 bases; unmatched junction bases: 9. This CDR3 has 15 residues. Germline-derived CDR1 and CDR2 are DFQATT and SNEGSKA (reference sequence). The CDR3 reads CSASPPLAGHNEQFF. The CDR3 DNA is TGCAGTGCTAGTCCCCCTTTAGCGGGACACAATGAGCAGTTCTTC.

J is TRBJ2-6 and V is TRBV7-3; 12 nucleotides align to TRBD2. CDR3 length: 19 residues. Germline-derived CDR1 and CDR2 are SGHTA and FQGTGA. With V trimmed by 3 bases and J by 2 bases, 8 bases remained unmatched. CDR3 sequence (DNA): TGTGCCAGCAGCTTTCCGACTAGCGGGAGACCCCCTGGGGCCAACGTCCTGACTTTC. It encodes CASSFPTSGRPPGANVLTF.

This clonotype was recorded only once. A much bigger clone sits one base away, suggesting this may be a read error. The CDR3 does not close with the conserved phenylalanine or tryptophan, likely indicating a read error. V and J are TRBV7-3 and TRBJ1-2; TRBD1 matches at 8 bases. The CDR3 runs 15 residues. Germline V gives CDR1 SGHTA, CDR2 FQGTGA. J lost 3 bases, V lost 2 bases, and 5 bases had no gene match. The CDR3, as DNA: TGTGCCAGCAGCTTAGGTGCAGGGGGCGACTATGGCTACACCCTC. Encoded protein: CASSLGAGGDYGYTL.